The source of this T cell receptor (beta chain) is a study of T cells in Graves' hyperthyroidism and ophthalmopathy. Study results and caveats: Onset of ophthalmopathy came a median approximately 6.5 months after the model predicted it. Separating ophthalmopathy from stable hyperthyroidism was achieved by a 13 V-J model.

The cohort's ophthalmopathy patients, a group with duration under 3 months, had a Clinical Activity Score of at least 3 and a NOSPECS grade of at least 4. Extraction of PBMCs used roughly 9.6 ml of fresh peripheral blood. Amplified regions were TCR beta CDR3 sequences from RNA transcripts. HTBI primers drove first-round RT-PCR of the TCR CDR3. TCRdb re-called the multiplex PCR reads through MiXCR, storing one row per CDR3 protein. The repertoire holds around 35,000 distinct CDR3 sequences, with around 53% as singletons. CDR3 length equals 18 residues. Trimming pared 1 base from V and 0 bases from J, leaving 16 bases between. Germline V CDR1 and CDR2: SGHVS, FNYEAQ. For this clonotype: Its matching antigen is unknown.

Sequencing was done on a sample of blood. The genes are TRBV7-6 and TRBJ1-5, with D maybe TRBD1 (6 bases). The TCR originated in a man aged 35-49 years with Graves' ophthalmopathy. In nucleotides, the CDR3 is TGTGCCAGCAGCTTAGGCAGGGGAGGCCCTTTTAGCAATCAGCCCCAGCATTTT. It encodes CASSLGRGGPFSNQPQHF.